The clone carrying this T cell receptor (beta chain) was seen only a few times. The antigen is undetermined. Employing constant-segment primers, 5'RACE generated TCR alpha and TCR beta cDNA libraries bearing sample barcodes and UMIs. Each CDR3 protein is one row after TCRdb ran MiXCR on the 5' RACE reads. The sample lists about 180,000 distinct CDR3 sequences, roughly 20% seen once, with approximately 4% in the top ten. These data come from a study of T-cell memory formation after mild COVID-19. Findings and caveats of the study: A second wave expanding day 15 to 37 was CD4+-biased; contracting clones were balanced.

The CDR3 is made up of 14 amino acids. The V end was cut by 2 bases, the J end by 4 bases, with 9 bases between. The rearrangement links TRBV12-3 or TRBV12-4 to TRBJ1-5; D is perhaps TRBD1 (5 bases). Material for sequencing was PBMCs or a T cell subset sorted from them (not recorded which). The TCR sequence derives from a young man who had mild COVID-19 (a few samples of this study predate the infection). Cell type and time point are not known. CDR3 sequence (DNA): TGTGCCAGCAGTTTACCGGGGGGAAATCAGCCCCAGCATTTT. This sequence encodes CASSLPGGNQPQHF.